This entry lists 32 T cell receptor beta chains sequenced from one sample in a study of shared T cell receptors in the human thymus. Assay: immunoSEQ multiplex PCR; the TCRdb copy retains only in-frame clones and omits some. The table records some 700,000 clones, roughly 90% of them present only once. The data also belong to a second study, concerning human thymus T cells.

The material sequenced was thymocytes. The source is a boy under two years old with a congenital heart defect.

This clone appeared once. The chain links TRBV29-1 to TRBJ1-1, with D unclear. The CDR3 extends over 8 amino acids. V was shortened by 6 bases and J by 11 bases, with 7 bases between the two germline ends. Germline-derived CDR1 and CDR2 are SQVTM and ANQGSEA. CDR3 in DNA: TGCAGCGTAAGCGGTGCTTTCTTT. The encoded protein is CSVSGAFF.

The V gene is TRBV10-3, the J gene TRBJ1-1, with 9 bases identical to TRBD1. The CDR3 loop spans 14 amino acids. The germline gives CDR1 ENHRY, CDR2 SYGVKD. V dropped 11 bases and J dropped 3; count of bases not matched to a gene: 10. CDR3 region: CAVGTGFGDTEAFF. The CDR3, as DNA: TGTGCCGTCGGGACAGGGTTTGGGGACACTGAAGCTTTCTTT.

CDR3 DNA sequence: TGCGCCAGCAGCCACCCGACTAGCGGGAGGGCCTGGTACCAAGAGACCCAGTACTTC. Protein: CASSHPTSGRAWYQETQYF. The rearrangement joins TRBV4-1 to TRBJ2-5, with 14 bases aligning to TRBD2. Germline V lookup: CDR1 MGHRA, CDR2 YSYEKL. Germline trimming cut 3 bases from V and 0 bases from J; bases unmatched to any gene: 9. This CDR3 has 19 amino acids.

This clone showed up just once. The chain is built from TRBV7-2 and TRBJ2-7, with D tentatively TRBD1 (6 bases). Germline CDR1 is SGHTA and CDR2 is FQGNSA. V was clipped by 3 bases and J by 3 bases, with 15 bases between them. This CDR3 region has 15 residues. The CDR3 nucleotides read TGTGCCAGCAGCTTCGCATCGGGACACCTCTACGAGCAGTACTTC. Amino acids: CASSFASGHLYEQYF.

V gene TRBV5-6 combines with J gene TRBJ1-2; D remains unclear. CDR1 is SGHDT, CDR2 YYEEEE, per germline. Deletions cut 1 base from V and 6 bases from J, with 13 bases between. The CDR3 contains 14 residues. The CDR3 reads CASSLRAAADGYTF. CDR3 nucleotide sequence: TGTGCCAGCAGCTTGAGAGCGGCCGCGGATGGCTACACCTTC.

V usage is TRBV29-1 and J usage is TRBJ2-7; a possible D gene is TRBD2 (5 bases). CDR1 and CDR2 (germline): SQVTM, ANQGSEA. V was shortened by 4 bases and J by 2 bases, with 15 bases between the two germline ends. This CDR3 spans 14 amino acids. The CDR3 reads CSVVKASRTYEQYF. CDR3 bases: TGCAGCGTTGTAAAGGCTAGCCGGACCTACGAGCAGTACTTC.

The chain joins TRBV11-2 to TRBJ2-3; 8 positions agree with TRBD2. V trimming: 0 bases; J trimming: 0 bases; junction bases outside the gene matches: 5. Germline CDR1 reads SGHAT; CDR2 reads FQNNGV. The CDR3 covers 17 residues. The CDR3 loop reads CASSLDKREKSTDTQYF. DNA for the CDR3: TGTGCCAGCAGCTTAGATAAGCGGGAGAAGAGCACAGATACGCAGTATTTT.

The sample holds one count of this clone. This chain's CDR3 is CASKETSDRKDEQFF. As DNA, the CDR3 is TGTGCCAGCAAGGAAACCTCGGACAGGAAAGATGAGCAGTTCTTC. The chain uses TRBV2 and TRBJ2-1, with TRBD1 matching over 7 bases. The J segment lost 8 bases and the V segment lost 7 bases, leaving 14 bases of the junction unmatched. The CDR3 length is 15 residues. The germline V gene encodes CDR1 SNHLY and CDR2 FYNNEI.

The V gene is TRBV6-5, the J gene TRBJ2-7, with 8 bases matching TRBD1. CDR1 is MNHEY, CDR2 SVGAGI, per germline. V trimming: 2 bases; J trimming: 1 base; junction bases outside the gene matches: 4. The CDR3 contains 15 residues. The CDR3 loop reads CASSYPGQGSYEQYF. CDR3 DNA: TGTGCCAGCAGTTACCCCGGACAGGGTTCCTACGAGCAGTACTTC.

The rearrangement uses TRBV6-5 and TRBJ1-4; 11 bases fit TRBD1. The CDR3 length is 15 residues. Germline V CDR1 and CDR2: MNHEY, SVGAGI. Unmatched junction bases numbered 6, after V lost 5 bases and J lost 7 bases. Written as DNA, the CDR3 is TGTGCCAGCAGTCCACGGACAGGGGGCCGTGAAAAACTGTTTTTT. Protein sequence: CASSPRTGGREKLFF.

V is TRBV9 and J is TRBJ2-7; 9 nucleotides align to TRBD2. Germline trimming cut 0 bases from V and 4 bases from J; bases unmatched to any gene: 8. Germline CDR1 SGDLS, CDR2 YYNGEE. This CDR3 contains 16 residues. CDR3 loop: CASSVARSGRLYEQYF. CDR3 nucleotides: TGTGCCAGCAGCGTAGCTAGGAGCGGGAGGCTTTACGAGCAGTACTTC.

The V gene is TRBV16, the J gene TRBJ2-5; TRBD2 matches 7 bases. The CDR3 has 15 residues. CDR1 and CDR2 (germline): KGHSY, FQNENV. Trimming took 0 bases from V and 3 from J; bases not matched to a gene: 4. In DNA, the CDR3 is TGTGCCAGCAGCCAATCGGGCCTAGCGGAAGAGACCCAGTACTTC. Translated: CASSQSGLAEETQYF.

The chain carries TRBV28 and TRBJ1-4, with a weak D call TRBD1 (5 bases). CDR1 MDHEN and CDR2 SYDVKM come from the germline V gene. The ends were cut back, 6 bases at V and 5 bases at J, with 13 bases in the middle. The CDR3 spans 14 residues. The chain's CDR3 is CASSQVRGNEKLFF. In nucleotides, the CDR3 is TGTGCCAGCAGCCAGGTACGGGGGAATGAAAAACTGTTTTTT.

V usage is TRBV7-2 and J usage is TRBJ2-3; 10 bases align to TRBD2. Trimming cost V 7 bases and J 4 bases; bases outside gene matches: 11. CDR1 SGHTA and CDR2 FQGNSA come from the germline V gene. The CDR3 runs 16 residues. CDR3 residues: CASTSQREGPADTQYF. The CDR3 DNA is TGTGCCAGCACCTCCCAGCGGGAGGGCCCGGCAGATACGCAGTATTTT.

The chain carries TRBV28 and TRBJ2-7; TRBD1 aligns across 8 bases. V lost 8 bases to trimming and J lost 0 bases; unmatched junction nucleotides: 3. Germline CDR1 reads MDHEN; CDR2 reads SYDVKM. This CDR3 is built from 13 residues. The CDR3, as DNA: TGTGCCAGCCTACAGGGGGACTCCTACGAGCAGTACTTC. This translates into CASLQGDSYEQYF. The full variable domain, completed using reference TRBV28 and TRBJ2-7, is DVKVTQSSRYLVKRTGEKVFLECVQDMDHENMFWYRQDPGLGLRLIYFSYDVKMKEKGDIPEGYSVSREKKERFSLILESASTNQTSMYLCASLQGDSYEQYFGPGTRLTVT.

The chain employs TRBV7-9 and TRBJ2-2; 14 bases fit TRBD2. CDR1 SEHNR and CDR2 FQNEAQ come from the germline V gene (reference sequence). The CDR3 contains 18 residues. After removal of 6 bases from V and 5 bases from J, the junction contained 11 bases not matched to a gene. Here the CDR3 reads CASRVAGLAGDGTGELFF. CDR3 coding DNA: TGTGCCAGCAGGGTCGCGGGACTAGCGGGAGATGGTACCGGGGAGCTGTTTTTT.

In this sample, this clone turned up once. This chain joins TRBV7-9 and TRBJ2-7; 10 bases agree with TRBD2. Germline assignment: CDR1 SEHNR and CDR2 FQNEAQ (reference sequence). The CDR3 runs to 15 residues. V was clipped by 5 bases and J by 4 bases; unmatched bases: 8. In nucleotides, the CDR3 is TGTGCCAGCAGCACTGGGGCTAGCGGGAGTTACGAGCAGTACTTC. It yields the protein CASSTGASGSYEQYF.

V and J are TRBV2 and TRBJ1-2; perhaps TRBD1 as D (5 bases). The germline V gene has CDR1 SNHLY and CDR2 FYNNEI. The CDR3 sequence is 19 residues long. Trimming pared 2 bases from V and 3 bases from J, leaving 25 bases between. The CDR3 region has the DNA TGTGCCAGCAGTGAAAGGCAGGCCCACCATCGACCACAGGACTATGGCTACACCTTC. Translation: CASSERQAHHRPQDYGYTF.

The chain is built from TRBV5-6 and TRBJ2-3, with 8 bases identical to TRBD2. V was pared by 3 bases and J by 6 bases, with 15 bases of the junction left unmatched. Germline V gene lookup returns CDR1 SGHDT and CDR2 YYEEEE. This CDR3 has 17 residues. CDR3 in amino acids: CASSCGRGLGYGDTQYF. As DNA, the CDR3 is TGTGCCAGCAGCTGTGGACGGGGACTAGGTTACGGTGATACGCAGTATTTT.

The V gene is TRBV4-2, the J gene TRBJ1-4, with 8 bases aligning to TRBD1. The germline CDR1 and CDR2 sequences are LGHNA and YNFKEQ. Unmatched junction bases numbered 10, after V lost 5 bases and J lost 8 bases. The CDR3 runs 15 residues. This chain's CDR3 is CASSGSRHRGEKLFF. The CDR3 bases are TGTGCCAGCAGCGGGAGTAGACACAGGGGGGAAAAACTGTTTTTT.

V usage is TRBV13 and J usage is TRBJ2-2, with 12 bases fitting TRBD2. The CDR3 runs to 16 residues. The J segment lost 7 bases and the V segment lost 5 bases, leaving 8 bases of the junction unmatched. Germline values: CDR1 PRHDT, CDR2 FYEKMQ (reference sequence). The DNA of the CDR3 is TGTGCCAGCAGCCCCCTAGCGGGAGGGCCAGGCGGGGAGCTGTTTTTT. Its translation is CASSPLAGGPGGELFF.

This rearrangement joins TRBV11-3 to TRBJ2-7; 7 positions match TRBD2. J lost 1 base, V lost 5 bases, and 5 bases had no gene match. Germline-derived CDR1 and CDR2 are SGHNT and YENEEA. This CDR3 region has 14 residues. The CDR3 loop is CASSIQAGSYEQYF. The CDR3 bases are TGTGCCAGCAGCATCCAAGCGGGATCCTACGAGCAGTACTTC.

J is TRBJ2-1 and V is TRBV28; the match to TRBD1 covers 8 bases. Trimming at V came to 6 bases and at J to 7 bases, leaving 11 bases not matched to a gene. Germline loops: CDR1 MDHEN, CDR2 SYDVKM. The CDR3 consists of 15 residues. The CDR3 is CASSPRQGSNNEQFF. CDR3 in DNA: TGTGCCAGCAGCCCCCGACAGGGGTCCAATAATGAGCAGTTCTTC. Filled out from reference TRBV28 and TRBJ2-1, the complete variable domain reads DVKVTQSSRYLVKRTGEKVFLECVQDMDHENMFWYRQDPGLGLRLIYFSYDVKMKEKGDIPEGYSVSREKKERFSLILESASTNQTSMYLCASSPRQGSNNEQFFGPGTRLTVL.

The V gene is TRBV6-4, the J gene TRBJ2-3; 13 bases match TRBD2. The CDR3 totals 19 residues. CDR1 and CDR2 (germline): MRHNA, SNTAGT. The V and J ends lost 0 bases and 1 base, in that order; junction bases with no gene match: 7. The CDR3 DNA reads as TGTGCCAGCAGTGACTCCCCCGGGACTAGCGGGATTGGCACAGATACGCAGTATTTT. Its translation: CASSDSPGTSGIGTDTQYF.

CDR3 residues: CASSLSEGQNEQFF. In nucleotides, the CDR3 is TGTGCCAGCAGTTTATCGGAGGGGCAGAATGAGCAGTTCTTC. V usage is TRBV27 and J usage is TRBJ2-1; D is perhaps TRBD2 (6 bases). Germline loops: CDR1 MNHEY, CDR2 SMNVEV (reference sequence). This CDR3 spans 14 amino acids. The ends were cut back, 0 bases at V and 7 bases at J, with 10 bases in the middle.

The chain has TRBV7-4 and TRBJ2-5; 7 bases map to TRBD2. The J segment lost 2 bases and the V segment lost 5 bases, leaving 11 bases of the junction unmatched. This CDR3 has 16 amino acids. CDR1 is SGHVT, CDR2 SQSDAQ, per germline. The CDR3 spells CASSGTSAARQETQYF. In DNA, the CDR3 is TGTGCCAGCAGCGGAACTAGCGCAGCCCGACAAGAGACCCAGTACTTC.

This chain uses TRBV5-1 with TRBJ2-1; the match to TRBD2 covers 10 bases. The germline V gene has CDR1 SGHRS and CDR2 YFSETQ. The CDR3 extends over 19 amino acids. The junction had 13 bases not matched to a gene; V was cut back by 4 bases and J by 0 bases. The CDR3 here is CASSSGLAVRKSSYNEQFF. The CDR3 DNA sequence: TGCGCCAGCAGCAGTGGACTAGCGGTGCGAAAGAGCTCCTACAATGAGCAGTTCTTC.

V gene TRBV13 combines with J gene TRBJ2-7, with D possibly being TRBD1 (6 bases). This CDR3 spans 15 amino acids. Trimming took off 4 bases at V and 5 bases at J, with 18 bases between the two ends. Per germline, CDR1 PRHDT and CDR2 FYEKMQ (reference sequence). The CDR3 protein is CASSSQAGADHEQYF. Here the CDR3 DNA reads TGTGCCAGCAGCTCCCAAGCAGGGGCGGACCACGAGCAGTACTTC.

This rearrangement joins TRBV2 to TRBJ2-3, with TRBD2 matching over 11 bases. The V gene's germline CDR1 is SNHLY and CDR2 FYNNEI. J was trimmed by 1 base and V by 10 bases; bases with no gene match: 13. There are 17 residues in the CDR3. CDR3 amino acids: CATEVAGGPRRTDTQYF. CDR3 bases: TGTGCCACCGAAGTAGCGGGAGGGCCTCGACGCACAGATACGCAGTATTTT.

The V call is TRBV27, the J call TRBJ2-3; D is perhaps TRBD1 (5 bases). The CDR3 has 18 amino acids. V lost 4 bases, J lost 2 bases, and 22 bases lay in between. Germline V gene lookup returns CDR1 MNHEY and CDR2 SMNVEV (reference sequence). CDR3 protein: CASSSPETASRSTDTQYF. In DNA, the CDR3 is TGTGCCAGCAGTTCCCCAGAGACAGCCTCTAGATCCACAGATACGCAGTATTTT.

This clone was detected a few times. This chain links TRBV11-2 with TRBJ2-7; perhaps TRBD2 as D (6 bases). CDR3 length: 16 amino acids. Germline loops: CDR1 SGHAT, CDR2 FQNNGV. V was cut by 2 bases and J by 3 bases, with 17 bases left in between. CDR3 coding DNA: TGTGCCAGCAGCTTATCATTGCAAGCGGGCAGCTACGAGCAGTACTTC. Translated, it gives CASSLSLQAGSYEQYF.

This chain connects TRBV27 to TRBJ2-5; 10 positions agree with TRBD2. Germline CDR1 reads MNHEY; CDR2 reads SMNVEV (reference sequence). Trimming removed 6 bases from V and 5 bases from J; junction bases left unmatched: 15. There are 17 residues in the CDR3. CDR3 DNA: TGTGCCAGCAGCGCCTATAGTAGCGGGGGGTGGGGGGAGACCCAGTACTTC. It encodes CASSAYSSGGWGETQYF.